This passage covers 22 T cell receptor beta chains from one sample sequenced in a study of T cell repertoires in cytomegalovirus infection (dated by TCRdb to the late 2010s). Sequencer: Illumina HiSeq 1500. The public reads were run again by TCRdb, first through fastp at Q25 and then through MiXCR, and only productive beta chains were kept. Rows with a matching CDR3 protein are joined into one entry that keeps the most common DNA and genes. Recorded for this sample are 150,000 or so distinct CDR3 sequences; about 6.3% of them occurred a single time. The ten biggest clones cover roughly 18% of the sample. Source material: PBMCs. The receptors were gathered from a human donor in good health (CMV status not recorded). Some clones in this sample may be carry-over from other donors' samples.

This clonotype was observed many times. The rearrangement uses TRBV10-3 and TRBJ1-3, with TRBD1 matching over 9 bases. CDR3 length: 15 amino acids. CDR1 is ENHRY and CDR2 is SYGVKD in the germline V gene. The trim removed 8 bases at V and 2 bases at J, leaving 7 bases unmatched. The CDR3: CAIRTGETPGNTIYF. CDR3 DNA: TGTGCCATCCGGACAGGGGAGACCCCTGGAAACACCATATATTTT.

This clonotype was counted at least ten times. This rearrangement joins TRBV28 to TRBJ1-5; perhaps TRBD1 as D (5 bases). The ends were cut back, 5 bases at V and 7 bases at J, with 21 bases in the middle. The CDR3 sequence is 16 residues long. Germline values: CDR1 MDHEN, CDR2 SYDVKM. The CDR3 coding sequence is TGTGCCAGCAGTACAGACCCCAGACAGCGGCTCCAGCCCCAGCATTTT. Protein product: CASSTDPRQRLQPQHF. The whole variable domain, filled in from reference TRBV28 and TRBJ1-5, reads DVKVTQSSRYLVKRTGEKVFLECVQDMDHENMFWYRQDPGLGLRLIYFSYDVKMKEKGDIPEGYSVSREKKERFSLILESASTNQTSMYLCASSTDPRQRLQPQHFGDGTRLSIL.

The sample holds many counts of this clonotype. The genes are TRBV20-1 and TRBJ1-1, with 11 nucleotides matching TRBD1. The junction had 7 bases not matched to a gene; V was cut back by 3 bases and J by 10 bases. CDR1 is DFQATT, CDR2 SNEGSKA, per germline (reference sequence). The CDR3 totals 13 residues. The DNA for the CDR3 is TGCAGTGCTAGTTCCGGGACAGGGGGTGCAGCTTTCTTT. It codes for CSASSGTGGAAFF.

This clonotype was counted at least ten times. As DNA, the CDR3 is TGTGCCAGCAGCTTAGTGGCGTGGACCGGGGAGCTGTTTTTT. This sequence encodes CASSLVAWTGELFF. The chain combines TRBV7-2 with TRBJ2-2, with D uncertain. Looked up from germline, CDR1 is SGHTA and CDR2 is FQGNSA. V lost 1 base and J lost 5, with 8 bases in between. The CDR3 contains 14 residues.

The table lists this clonotype with many counts. This chain links TRBV15 with TRBJ1-5, with D possibly matching TRBD1 (6 bases). Germline loops: CDR1 LNHNV, CDR2 YYDKDF (reference sequence). There are 15 residues in the CDR3. V dropped 5 bases and J dropped 1 base, with 12 bases sitting between them. CDR3 sequence (DNA): TGTGCCACCAGCCGAACAGGGCTAAGCAATCAGCCCCAGCATTTT. The encoded protein is CATSRTGLSNQPQHF.

This clonotype came up many times. V usage is TRBV7-9 and J usage is TRBJ2-7; D is undetermined. This CDR3 region has 12 residues. Germline V gene data show CDR1 as SEHNR and CDR2 as FQNEAQ (reference sequence). V was clipped by 5 bases and J by 3 bases, with 8 bases between them. The DNA for the CDR3 is TGTGCCAGCAGCATAGATCTCTACGAGCAGTACTTC. It translates to CASSIDLYEQYF. The full variable domain, with the rest looked up from reference TRBV7-9 and TRBJ2-7, is DTGVSQNPRHKITKRGQNVTFRCDPISEHNRLYWYRQTLGQGPEFLTYFQNEAQLEKSRLLSDRFSAERPKGSFSTLEIQRTEQGDSAMYLCASSIDLYEQYFGPGTRLTVT.

This clonotype was detected many times. The rearrangement joins TRBV7-2 to TRBJ1-1; TRBD1 is a possible D gene (5 bases). Trimming removed 2 bases from V and 4 bases from J, with 11 bases in between. CDR1 is SGHTA, CDR2 FQGNSA, per germline. The CDR3 is 14 amino acids. Here the CDR3 reads CASSLSYGGTEAFF. The CDR3 bases are TGTGCCAGCAGCTTAAGTTATGGGGGCACTGAAGCTTTCTTT.

V usage is TRBV12-3 or TRBV12-4 and J usage is TRBJ1-4; D is perhaps TRBD1 (6 bases). The ends were cut back, 6 bases at V and 7 bases at J, with 18 bases in the middle. The CDR3 covers 15 residues. The CDR3 nucleotides read TGTGCCAGCAGGGCACTGACAGGTTTAGGTGAAAAACTGTTTTTT. This codes for CASRALTGLGEKLFF.

This clonotype has a count of ten or more. The chain is built from TRBV6-2 or TRBV6-3 and TRBJ2-7; D possibly corresponds to TRBD1 (6 bases). Per germline, CDR1 MNHEY and CDR2 SVGEGT. Deletions cut 2 bases from V and 2 bases from J, with 7 bases between. This CDR3 is 13 amino acids long. Here the CDR3 DNA reads TGTGCCAGCAGTTACAACAGGGCCTACGAGCAGTACTTC. It specifies CASSYNRAYEQYF.

In this sample, this clonotype turned up many times. V and J are TRBV7-3 and TRBJ2-2; D remains unclear. V gave up 2 bases and J gave up 4 bases, with 5 bases separating them. CDR3 length: 13 amino acids. The germline V gene encodes CDR1 SGHTA and CDR2 FQGTGA. CDR3 residues: CASSLSVTGELFF. The CDR3 DNA reads as TGTGCCAGCAGCTTATCAGTCACCGGGGAGCTGTTTTTT.

This clonotype was seen repeatedly, ten times or more. The chain joins TRBV6-2 or TRBV6-3 to TRBJ2-1, with 11 bases lining up with TRBD2. Germline CDR1 and CDR2: MNHEY and SVGEGT. This CDR3 has 17 residues. V shed 5 bases, J shed 4 bases, and the junction held 10 bases outside the gene matches. The CDR3 sequence: CASSQQALAGGYNEQFF. The CDR3 DNA is TGTGCCAGCAGTCAACAGGCCCTAGCGGGGGGATACAATGAGCAGTTCTTC.

In this sample, this clonotype turned up a few times. This sequence joins TRBV28 and TRBJ2-1, with 8 positions matching TRBD2. The CDR3 has 14 amino acids. Looked up from germline, CDR1 is MDHEN and CDR2 is SYDVKM. Unmatched junction bases numbered 10, after V lost 7 bases and J lost 8 bases. This CDR3 is CASTRGTSNHEQFF. The CDR3 coding sequence is TGTGCCAGCACTCGCGGGACTAGTAATCATGAGCAGTTCTTC.

This clonotype was found many times. V is TRBV7-2 and J is TRBJ2-3, with D perhaps given as TRBD1 or TRBD2 (6 bases each). Per germline, CDR1 SGHTA and CDR2 FQGNSA. Trimming pared 6 bases from V and 2 bases from J, leaving 15 bases between. This CDR3 is built from 15 residues. The CDR3 DNA reads as TGTGCCAGCAGAAAGAGGGGGGCCGCCACAGATACGCAGTATTTT. Translating gives CASRKRGAATDTQYF. Together with reference TRBV7-2 and TRBJ2-3, the CDR3 gives the full variable domain: GAGVSQSPSNKVTEKGKDVELRCDPISGHTALYWYRQSLGQGLEFLIYFQGNSAPDKSGLPSDRFSAERTGGSVSTLTIQRTQQEDSAVYLCASRKRGAATDTQYFGPGTRLTVL.

This clonotype has at least ten counts. The chain recombines TRBV11-3 with TRBJ2-3; D ambiguous. CDR1 and CDR2 from the germline V gene are SGHNT and YENEEA. This CDR3 is 16 amino acids long. V was shortened by 5 bases and J by 1 base, with 16 bases between the two germline ends. CDR3 DNA sequence: TGTGCCAGCAGCCCCTCGACCCTTAGTGGCACAGATACGCAGTATTTT. Translation: CASSPSTLSGTDTQYF. Combining the CDR3 with reference TRBV11-3 and TRBJ2-3 gives the whole variable domain EAGVVQSPRYKIIEKKQPVAFWCNPISGHNTLYWYLQNLGQGPELLIRYENEEAVDDSQLPKDRFSAERLKGVDSTLKIQPAELGDSAVYLCASSPSTLSGTDTQYFGPGTRLTVL.

This clonotype has ten or more counts. The chain couples TRBV7-2 to TRBJ2-3, with a weak D call TRBD2 (5 bases). Germline assignment: CDR1 SGHTA and CDR2 FQGNSA. Trimming took off 4 bases at V and 5 bases at J, with 19 bases between the two ends. This CDR3 comprises 16 residues. This CDR3 reads CASSSPPGSFGDTQYF. CDR3 bases: TGTGCCAGCAGCTCTCCCCCGGGGTCCTTTGGAGATACGCAGTATTTT.

There are many counts of this clonotype. The V call is TRBV7-8, the J call TRBJ2-3; D may match TRBD1 or TRBD2 (5 bases each). From germline, CDR1 is SGHVS and CDR2 FQNEAQ. This CDR3 contains 18 residues. V was clipped by 4 bases and J by 2 bases, with 22 bases between them. Here the CDR3 DNA reads TGTGCCAGCAGCTACCGTCCGACTCTCCGGGACCTCACAGATACGCAGTATTTT. It encodes CASSYRPTLRDLTDTQYF.

This clonotype was counted at least ten times. This sequence joins TRBV7-9 and TRBJ1-2; the D is unclear. The CDR3 extends over 13 amino acids. Germline loops: CDR1 SEHNR, CDR2 FQNEAQ (reference sequence). V gave up 1 base and J gave up 6 bases, with 9 bases separating them. Here the CDR3 DNA reads TGTGCCAGCAGCTTAGGAGGCAACGATGGCTACACCTTC. It encodes CASSLGGNDGYTF.

This clonotype was recorded many times. The gene calls are TRBV7-2 and TRBJ2-7, with 8 bases identical to TRBD2. Germline CDR1 SGHTA, CDR2 FQGNSA. The J segment lost 5 bases and the V segment lost 1 base, leaving 7 bases of the junction unmatched. CDR3 length equals 15 residues. The CDR3, as DNA: TGTGCCAGCAGCTTAGTAGGCGGACTAGCAGACGAGCAGTACTTC. It encodes CASSLVGGLADEQYF.

At least ten counts were recorded for this clonotype. The chain recombines TRBV25-1 with TRBJ2-1; 11 nucleotides line up with TRBD2. With V trimmed by 5 bases and J by 5 bases, 8 bases remained unmatched. The CDR3 is 16 residues long. Germline V gene lookup returns CDR1 MGHDK and CDR2 SYGVNS. The CDR3 protein is CASSLLTSGANNEQFF. The CDR3 DNA reads as TGTGCCAGCAGTCTATTGACTAGCGGGGCCAACAATGAGCAGTTCTTC.

This clonotype was seen many times. This chain joins TRBV7-2 and TRBJ2-5; D uncertain. V lost 0 bases, J lost 5 bases, and 10 bases lay in between. CDR1 and CDR2 from the germline V gene are SGHTA and FQGNSA. This CDR3 has 14 residues. CDR3 in amino acids: CASSLAAGSETQYF. CDR3 coding DNA: TGTGCCAGCAGCTTAGCTGCAGGTAGTGAGACCCAGTACTTC.

The chain carries TRBV6-2 or TRBV6-3 and TRBJ1-5; no definite D call. CDR3 length equals 13 residues. CDR1 is MNHEY, CDR2 SVGEGT, per germline. Trimming shortened V by 6 bases and J by 3 bases, and 9 bases separated the two germline ends. The CDR3 region is CASRLLVNQPQHF. CDR3 DNA: TGTGCCAGCAGGCTCCTCGTCAATCAGCCCCAGCATTTT.

This clonotype was observed at least ten times. This sequence joins TRBV7-2 and TRBJ1-5, with a tentative D call TRBD1 (5 bases). Germline values: CDR1 SGHTA, CDR2 FQGNSA. CDR3 length: 13 residues. V was shortened by 10 bases and J by 2 bases, with 12 bases between the two germline ends. CDR3 sequence reads: CATGGLGNQPQHF. The CDR3 region has the DNA TGTGCCACGGGGGGATTGGGCAATCAGCCCCAGCATTTT.